This T cell receptor beta chain was identified in a study of neoadjuvant anti-PD-1 for oral cavity cancer. At the level of the study: Nivolumab at 3 mg/kg was mostly given biweekly, three to four doses, pre-surgery. Patients without progression received a fourth nivolumab dose around day 43, then surgical resection on days 50-56.

The assay was immunoSEQ multiplex PCR, and TCRdb's table has in-frame clones only and misses some. The sample has roughly 13,000 clones, approximately 69% seen once. Regarding time point: after neoadjuvant nivolumab, at surgical resection. These newly diagnosed stage II-IVA oral cavity squamous cell carcinoma patients had no prior systemic or radiation treatment. No culture or expansion preceded analysis of these blood cells. In germline, CDR1 is DFQATT, CDR2 SNEGSKA (reference sequence). The CDR3 covers 11 residues. V lost 3 bases to trimming and J lost 4 bases, with 6 bases between them. This clone showed up just a few times.

Sequenced here: PBMCs, sampled after nivolumab (anti-PD-1) treatment. The receptor comes from a person aged 40 to 85 with oral cavity squamous cell carcinoma. The V and J genes are TRBV20-1 and TRBJ1-1; D gene uncertain. In nucleotides, the CDR3 is TGCAGTGCTAGCCGAAGCACTGAAGCTTTCTTT. Protein sequence: CSASRSTEAFF.